This entry lists 25 T cell receptor beta chains sequenced from one sample in a study of T-cell reconstitution after alpha-beta-depleted transplantation in children. Construction of the TCRbeta library involved unique molecular identifiers. TCRdb reprocessed the PCR reads with MiXCR, giving one entry per CDR3 protein. The data contain around 450,000 distinct CDR3 sequences, 10% of them singletons. Sequenced here: PBMCs, sampled before TCRalphabeta/CD19-depleted stem cell transplant. The source of these receptors is a child under 10 years old with inherited bone marrow failure, due to receive a stem cell transplant.

For this clonotype: This may come from a read error, since a much larger clone is one base off. This chain joins TRBV20-1 and TRBJ2-7, with a tentative D call TRBD2 (6 bases). This CDR3 comprises 14 residues. Looked up from germline, CDR1 is DFQATT and CDR2 is SNEGSKA (reference sequence). The ends were cut back, 1 base at V and 3 bases at J, with 13 bases in the middle. This chain's CDR3 is CSARVGGPGYEQYF. Here the CDR3 DNA reads TGCAGTGCTAGAGTGGGGGGACCGGGCTACGAGCAGTACTTC.

There are many counts of this clonotype. The chain employs TRBV11-1 and TRBJ2-7, with 11 positions matching TRBD2. CDR1 SGHAT and CDR2 FQDESV come from the germline V gene (reference sequence). The V segment lost 5 bases and the J segment 2 bases; nucleotides outside the gene matches: 14. The CDR3 spans 18 residues. The CDR3 coding sequence is TGTGCCAGCAGCGGGGGTGCTAGCGGGAGGCCGGCGGCCTACGAGCAGTACTTC. It specifies CASSGGASGRPAAYEQYF. Complete variable domain (other parts from reference TRBV11-1 and TRBJ2-7): EAEVAQSPRYKITEKSQAVAFWCDPISGHATLYWYRQILGQGPELLVQFQDESVVDDSQLPKDRFSAERLKGVDSTLKIQPAELGDSAMYLCASSGGASGRPAAYEQYFGPGTRLTVT.

Many counts were recorded for this clonotype. V and J are TRBV28 and TRBJ2-1; D gene unclear. In germline, CDR1 is MDHEN, CDR2 SYDVKM. The V and J ends lost 3 bases and 5 bases respectively, with 8 bases between them. The CDR3 extends over 13 amino acids. The CDR3 bases are TGTGCCAGCAGTTTCCGTCTGCACAATGAGCAGTTCTTC. Its protein product is CASSFRLHNEQFF.

Regarding this clonotype: This CDR3 is missing its conserved last phenylalanine or tryptophan, likely due to a read error. This sequence joins TRBV12-3 or TRBV12-4 and TRBJ2-3; 9 bases are shared with TRBD1. V lost 6 bases and J lost 3; bases outside the gene matches: 7. The CDR3 is 15 residues long. The CDR3 sequence is CASRTPGQGTDTQYS. DNA of the CDR3: TGTGCCAGCAGGACGCCGGGACAGGGAACAGATACGCAGTATTCT.

This clonotype was counted at least ten times. This rearrangement joins TRBV27 to TRBJ2-1; 7 bases line up with TRBD1. This CDR3 region has 14 residues. The germline V gene encodes CDR1 MNHEY and CDR2 SMNVEV (reference sequence). V gave up 5 bases and J gave up 4 bases; unmatched junction bases: 5. The CDR3 nucleotides read TGTGCCAGCAGTCAATCCAGGGGGTACAATGAGCAGTTCTTC. Amino acids: CASSQSRGYNEQFF.

This clonotype appeared many times. The V and J genes are TRBV27 and TRBJ2-2, with 11 bases matching TRBD2. The length of the CDR3 is 17 residues. V gave up 5 bases and J gave up 3 bases; unmatched junction bases: 8. Germline V gives CDR1 MNHEY, CDR2 SMNVEV (reference sequence). CDR3 sequence: CASSTSGGLADTGELFF. For the CDR3, the DNA is TGTGCCAGCAGTACGAGCGGGGGACTAGCGGACACCGGGGAGCTGTTTTTT.

This clonotype was counted many times. The rearrangement uses TRBV4-3 and TRBJ2-1, with TRBD2 matching 15 bases. The junction had 5 bases not matched to a gene; V was cut back by 1 base and J by 7 bases. The CDR3 loop spans 17 amino acids. Germline V lookup: CDR1 LGHNA, CDR2 YSLEER. DNA for the CDR3: TGCGCCAGCAGCCAAGGGACTAGCGGGAGGGGGCGGAATGAGCAGTTCTTC. As protein: CASSQGTSGRGRNEQFF.

The chain links TRBV20-1 to TRBJ1-2; no definite D call. The CDR3 is 16 amino acids. Germline V gives CDR1 DFQATT, CDR2 SNEGSKA (reference sequence). Trimming took 0 bases from V and 4 from J, leaving 18 bases between them. The CDR3 bases are TGCAGTGCTAGAGATTTGAACCGGGTCTACATCTATGGCTACACCTTC. Its translation is CSARDLNRVYIYGYTF.

This clonotype has a handful of counts. The rearrangement uses TRBV7-2 and TRBJ2-7; the match to TRBD2 covers 7 bases. This CDR3 is 16 amino acids long. V dropped 0 bases and J dropped 5; count of bases not matched to a gene: 10. From germline, CDR1 is SGHTA and CDR2 FQGNSA. The CDR3 nucleotides read TGTGCCAGCAGCTTAGCGCTCGGGGGAGGGCCAAACGAGCAGTACTTC. This encodes CASSLALGGGPNEQYF.

V and J are TRBV7-2 and TRBJ2-7; 8 nucleotides align to TRBD1. Per the germline V gene, CDR1 is SGHTA and CDR2 is FQGNSA. The ends lost 3 bases at V and 5 bases at J; junction bases unmatched: 15. The CDR3 is made up of 17 amino acids. The CDR3 spells CASSLGSLLGQVNEQYF. The CDR3 DNA follows: TGTGCCAGCAGCTTGGGGTCTCTGTTGGGACAGGTCAACGAGCAGTACTTC.

This clonotype was seen repeatedly, ten times or more. The chain couples TRBV20-1 to TRBJ2-7; the match to TRBD1 covers 8 bases. With 6 bases clipped from V and 5 bases from J, the junction kept 9 bases outside the gene matches. This CDR3 is built from 13 residues. Germline V gene data show CDR1 as DFQATT and CDR2 as SNEGSKA (reference sequence). The CDR3 spells CSASGQGRDEQYF. DNA of the CDR3: TGCAGTGCCTCAGGACAGGGACGCGACGAGCAGTACTTC.

This clonotype was seen only a few times. The chain carries TRBV12-3 or TRBV12-4 and TRBJ2-1; D remains ambiguous. The CDR3 extends over 15 amino acids. V was trimmed by 2 bases and J by 3 bases, leaving 11 bases between them. The CDR3 sequence is CASSLWQSRYNEQFF. The CDR3 bases are TGTGCCAGCAGTTTATGGCAGAGTCGCTACAATGAGCAGTTCTTC.

The chain links TRBV2 to TRBJ2-5; D uncertain. Germline lookup yields CDR1 SNHLY and CDR2 FYNNEI. This CDR3 has 14 residues. Trimming took off 6 bases at V and 2 bases at J, with 13 bases between the two ends. The chain's CDR3 is CASSEVALQETQYF. DNA of the CDR3: TGTGCCAGCAGCGAGGTAGCCCTGCAAGAGACCCAGTACTTC.

This clonotype showed up many times. The chain recombines TRBV13 with TRBJ1-1; maybe TRBD1 (6 bases). CDR1 and CDR2 from the germline V gene are PRHDT and FYEKMQ (reference sequence). The V end was cut by 4 bases, the J end by 4 bases, with 16 bases between. The CDR3 loop spans 15 amino acids. The CDR3 sequence: CASSSQAEGGTEAFF. The CDR3 nucleotides are TGTGCCAGCAGCTCCCAAGCCGAGGGGGGCACTGAAGCTTTCTTT.

This clonotype has a count of ten or more. This chain links TRBV7-2 with TRBJ2-3; 9 bases map to TRBD2. V gave up 5 bases and J gave up 2 bases; unmatched junction bases: 8. The germline gives CDR1 SGHTA, CDR2 FQGNSA. The CDR3 runs to 16 residues. The CDR3 here is CASSPPLAGSTDTQYF. Written as DNA, the CDR3 is TGTGCCAGCAGCCCCCCGCTAGCGGGATCCACAGATACGCAGTATTTT.

This clonotype was recorded at least ten times. The chain employs TRBV5-1 and TRBJ2-5, with a possible D match to TRBD2 (6 bases). The V gene lost 3 bases and the J gene lost 5 bases, with 17 bases spanning the gap. Germline V gene sequence: CDR1 SGHRS, CDR2 YFSETQ. This CDR3 has 15 amino acids. CDR3 in DNA: TGCGCCAGCAGCTCCCCCCGTGCGGGATACGAGACCCAGTACTTC. This encodes CASSSPRAGYETQYF.

The rearrangement uses TRBV20-1 and TRBJ2-1; D remains unclear. Germline loops: CDR1 DFQATT, CDR2 SNEGSKA (reference sequence). This CDR3 is built from 17 residues. The V gene lost 2 bases and the J gene lost 1 base, with 18 bases spanning the gap. This CDR3 reads CSARHGTNPLSYNEQFF. In nucleotides, the CDR3 is TGCAGTGCTAGACACGGCACTAACCCCTTATCCTACAATGAGCAGTTCTTC.

This clonotype was seen more than once but under ten times. V usage is TRBV7-9 and J usage is TRBJ1-1, with 9 bases identical to TRBD1. V dropped 5 bases and J dropped 1; count of bases not matched to a gene: 8. The CDR3 has 16 amino acids. CDR1 is SEHNR and CDR2 is FQNEAQ in the germline V gene (reference sequence). CDR3 sequence: CASSGPGTGKNTEAFF. CDR3 sequence (DNA): TGTGCCAGCAGCGGTCCCGGGACAGGGAAGAACACTGAAGCTTTCTTT.

This clonotype was counted at least ten times. This sequence joins TRBV2 and TRBJ2-1, with D possibly matching TRBD2 (6 bases). The CDR3 has 16 residues. V was pared by 6 bases and J by 6 bases, with 21 bases between. Germline assignment: CDR1 SNHLY and CDR2 FYNNEI. In DNA, the CDR3 is TGTGCCAGCAGGAATCGGGACTTTCCTCAGCGCAATGAGCAGTTCTTC. This sequence encodes CASRNRDFPQRNEQFF.

This clonotype has a single count. This chain joins TRBV11-2 and TRBJ2-1; D is uncertain. The V end lost 4 bases, the J end lost 2 bases, and 15 bases lay between the germline ends. CDR3 length: 16 amino acids. In germline, CDR1 is SGHAT, CDR2 FQNNGV. The CDR3 nucleotides are TGTGCCAGCAGCTCTTCCGGATTATTCCCCTACAATGAGCAGTTCTTC. The encoded protein is CASSSSGLFPYNEQFF.

This clonotype was seen only a few times. The chain is built from TRBV25-1 and TRBJ2-5; 8 bases fit TRBD2. V shed 4 bases, J shed 8 bases, and the junction held 15 bases outside the gene matches. The CDR3 has 16 amino acids. CDR1 is MGHDK, CDR2 SYGVNS, per germline. In DNA, the CDR3 is TGTGCCAGCAGTGGTAGCGGGATAACACCAAGAGAAACCCAGTACTTC. This codes for CASSGSGITPRETQYF.

This clonotype was picked up a small number of times. The chain uses TRBV20-1 and TRBJ2-3; unclear D gene. V shed 4 bases and J shed 3 bases, with 8 bases lying between them. Germline CDR1 DFQATT, CDR2 SNEGSKA (reference sequence). The CDR3 is made up of 12 amino acids. CDR3 residues: CSAIYMTDTQYF. CDR3 nucleotide sequence: TGCAGTGCTATTTATATGACAGATACGCAGTATTTT.

This clonotype has only a few counts. The chain carries TRBV9 and TRBJ2-2; D perhaps matches TRBD2 (6 bases). The V end was cut by 2 bases, the J end by 3 bases, with 14 bases between. CDR1 and CDR2 from the germline V gene are SGDLS and YYNGEE. The CDR3 has 16 residues. CDR3 bases: TGTGCCAGCAGCGTGGGGGGAGACGTACACACCGGGGAGCTGTTTTTT. Residues: CASSVGGDVHTGELFF. The whole variable domain, remainder taken from reference TRBV9 and TRBJ2-2, is DSGVTQTPKHLITATGQRVTLRCSPRSGDLSVYWYQQSLDQGLQFLIQYYNGEERAKGNILERFSAQQFPDLHSELNLSSLELGDSALYFCASSVGGDVHTGELFFGEGSRLTVL.

This clonotype has at least ten counts. The chain couples TRBV20-1 to TRBJ1-1; D is undetermined. Trimming pared 0 bases from V and 3 bases from J, leaving 14 bases between. The CDR3 runs to 15 residues. Per the germline V gene, CDR1 is DFQATT and CDR2 is SNEGSKA (reference sequence). The CDR3 DNA is TGCAGTGCTAGAGATCCCAGCAGAGAGGACACTGAAGCTTTCTTT. Protein: CSARDPSREDTEAFF.

The sample holds many counts of this clonotype. V gene TRBV27 combines with J gene TRBJ2-1; D is possibly TRBD1 or TRBD2 (6 bases each). The germline V gene has CDR1 MNHEY and CDR2 SMNVEV (reference sequence). Deletions cut 6 bases from V and 11 bases from J, with 11 bases between. There are 11 residues in the CDR3. The CDR3 sequence is CASSARGQQFF. CDR3 coding DNA: TGTGCCAGCAGCGCCCGGGGGCAGCAGTTCTTC.